These 7 T cell receptor beta chains were sequenced from one sample in a study of CD8+ T cells in alopecia areata. Reverse transcription of extracted RNA yielded cDNA, which provided the sequencing template. Assay: immunoSEQ multiplex PCR; the TCRdb copy retains only in-frame clones and omits some. The sample records fewer than 250,000 clones, 64% being singletons. Treatment: oral pan-JAK inhibitor, 5-10 mg twice daily. Specimen: CD4+ T cells sorted from blood, collected around week 50, from a patient treated with tofacitinib. The receptors here all came from a human donor with alopecia areata.

This clone was recorded a few times. The chain recombines TRBV7-8 with TRBJ2-7; tentative D call: TRBD2 (6 bases). Germline V gene sequence: CDR1 SGHVS, CDR2 FQNEAQ. The CDR3 covers 11 residues. V was shortened by 5 bases and J by 7 bases, with 9 bases between the two germline ends. CDR3 coding DNA: TGTGCCAGCAGCCGGGGGAATGAGCAGTACTTC. Its translation is CASSRGNEQYF.

This chain uses TRBV5-6 with TRBJ1-2, with a possible D match to TRBD1 (6 bases). CDR3 size: 15 residues. The V and J ends lost 4 bases and 1 base respectively, with 14 bases between them. Germline loops: CDR1 SGHDT, CDR2 YYEEEE. The CDR3 DNA sequence: TGTGCCAGCAGCCAGCGGACAGCGCATAACTATGGCTACACCTTC. Amino acid sequence: CASSQRTAHNYGYTF.

This clone is a singleton in its sample. The chain recombines TRBV6-5 with TRBJ1-2, with D perhaps TRBD1 (5 bases). The ends were cut back, 3 bases at V and 6 bases at J, with 20 bases in the middle. Germline V lookup: CDR1 MNHEY, CDR2 SVGAGI. The CDR3 is 16 amino acids. The CDR3: CASSYSPQGQGDGYTF. CDR3 DNA sequence: TGTGCCAGCAGTTATTCCCCGCAGGGCCAAGGGGATGGCTACACCTTC.

The V and J genes are TRBV9 and TRBJ2-3; tentatively, D is TRBD1 (6 bases). CDR3 length: 15 residues. The germline V gene has CDR1 SGDLS and CDR2 YYNGEE. The V gene lost 3 bases and the J gene lost 4 bases, with 15 bases spanning the gap. The CDR3 is CASSGTDLGADTQYF. In DNA form, the CDR3 reads TGTGCCAGCAGCGGGACAGATCTTGGGGCAGATACGCAGTATTTT.

This chain links TRBV29-1 with TRBJ2-1; unclear D gene. V was shortened by 7 bases and J by 0 bases, with 10 bases between the two germline ends. This CDR3 comprises 13 residues. Germline CDR1 and CDR2: SQVTM and ANQGSEA. CDR3 sequence (DNA): TGCAGCGGGGCGGCGGTCTCCTACAATGAGCAGTTCTTC. It specifies CSGAAVSYNEQFF.

This chain joins TRBV25-1 and TRBJ1-2; D not resolved. Trimming took 3 bases from V and 2 from J, leaving 10 bases between them. The CDR3 covers 14 residues. CDR1 is MGHDK, CDR2 SYGVNS, per germline. The CDR3 DNA is TGTGCCAGCAGTGATTTGGGCTCAAACTATGGCTACACCTTC. It encodes CASSDLGSNYGYTF.

For the CDR3, the DNA is TGTGCCAGCAGTTCCAGAGGGGGGGTAGCAGGGAGAGAGACCCAGTACTTC. It encodes CASSSRGGVAGRETQYF. The chain links TRBV25-1 to TRBJ2-5; D might be TRBD2 (7 bases). V lost 5 bases and J 4 bases, leaving 23 bases between the germline ends. This CDR3 is 17 amino acids long. The germline V gene has CDR1 MGHDK and CDR2 SYGVNS. Filled out from reference TRBV25-1 and TRBJ2-5, the complete variable domain reads EADIYQTPRYLVIGTGKKITLECSQTMGHDKMYWYQQDPGMELHLIHYSYGVNSTEKGDLSSESTVSRIRTEHFPLTLESARPSHTSQYLCASSSRGGVAGRETQYFGPGTRLLVL.